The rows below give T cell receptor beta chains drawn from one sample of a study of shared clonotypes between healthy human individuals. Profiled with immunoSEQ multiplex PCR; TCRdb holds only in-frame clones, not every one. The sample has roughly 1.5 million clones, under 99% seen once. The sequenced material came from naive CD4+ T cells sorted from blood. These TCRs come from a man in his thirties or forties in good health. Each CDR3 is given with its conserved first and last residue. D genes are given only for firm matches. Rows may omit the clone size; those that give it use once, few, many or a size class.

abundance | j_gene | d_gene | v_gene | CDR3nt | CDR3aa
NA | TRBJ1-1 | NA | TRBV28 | TGTGCCAGCAGGAAGATGGCAGGGGACGGGACTGAAGCTTTCTTT | CASRKMAGDGTEAFF
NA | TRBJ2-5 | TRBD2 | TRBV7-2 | TGTGCCAGCAGGGTCAGACTAGCGGGAGGAGAGACCCAGTACTTC | CASRVRLAGGETQYF
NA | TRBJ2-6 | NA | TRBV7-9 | TGTGCCAGCAGCTTAGTAGGCAGGTACTCTGGGGCCAACGTCCTGACTTTC | CASSLVGRYSGANVLTF
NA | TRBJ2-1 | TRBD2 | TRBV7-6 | TGTGCCAGCAGGAATAGCGGGAGGGCCTCCTACAATGAGCAGTTCTTC | CASRNSGRASYNEQFF
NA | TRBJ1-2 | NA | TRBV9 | TGTGCCAGCAGCGTAGCGGGGGACGGCTATGGCTACACCTTC | CASSVAGDGYGYTF
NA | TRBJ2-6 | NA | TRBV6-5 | TGTGCCAGCAGTTACTTCGCGGGCTCTGGGGCCAACGTCCTGACTTTC | CASSYFAGSGANVLTF
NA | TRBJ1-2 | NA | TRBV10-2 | TGCGCCGGGGGGAATCTCTACACCTTC | CAGGNLYTF
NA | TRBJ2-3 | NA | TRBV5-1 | TGCGCCAGCAGCTACATAGCCGCGGGAGATACGCAGTATTTT | CASSYIAAGDTQYF
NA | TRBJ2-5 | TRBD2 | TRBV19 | TGTGCCAGTAAAAGAGCTAGCGGGAGAAGAGAGACCCAGTACTTC | CASKRASGRRETQYF
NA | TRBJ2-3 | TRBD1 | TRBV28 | TGTGCCAGCAGTACGGGACAGGTACCCCCCCCAGATACGCAGTATTTT | CASSTGQVPPPDTQYF
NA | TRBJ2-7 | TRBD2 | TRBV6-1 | TGTGCCAGCAGTGCCCTTAGCGGGAGGACAACCTACGAGCAGTACTTC | CASSALSGRTTYEQYF
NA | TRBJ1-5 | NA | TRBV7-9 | TGTGCCAGCAGCTCCCCGGGAACTACTAAGCCCCAGCATTTT | CASSSPGTTKPQHF
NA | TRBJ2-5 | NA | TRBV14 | TGTGCCAGCAGCCAAGTCGACAGGACCCAAGAGACCCAGTACTTC | CASSQVDRTQETQYF
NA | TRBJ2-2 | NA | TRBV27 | TGTGCCAGCAGAGTCGGTGGGGGGACCGGGGAGCTGTTTTTT | CASRVGGGTGELFF
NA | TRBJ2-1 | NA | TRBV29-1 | TGCAGCGTCCCCGGGCTTTTTGGGGGCAATGAGCAGTTCTTC | CSVPGLFGGNEQFF
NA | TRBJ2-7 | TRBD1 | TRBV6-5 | TGTGCCAGCAGTAGTCGACAGGGGGGCTCCTACGAGCAGTACTTC | CASSSRQGGSYEQYF
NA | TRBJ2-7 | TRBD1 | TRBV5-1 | TGCGCGAGCGCTCAGGGACAGGAGACAAATTACGAGCAGTACTTC | CASAQGQETNYEQYF
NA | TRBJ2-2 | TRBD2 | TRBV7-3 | TGTGCCAGCAGCAAAACTAGCGGGAGCACCGGGGAGCTGTTTTTT | CASSKTSGSTGELFF
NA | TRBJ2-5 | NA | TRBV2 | TGTGCCAGCAGAGGACGGCCCCAAGAGACCCAGTACTTC | CASRGRPQETQYF
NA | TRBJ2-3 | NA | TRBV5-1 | TGCGCCAGCAGCTACGGGTCGGGGGCCGAGGTGGTTACGCAGTATTTT | CASSYGSGAEVVTQYF
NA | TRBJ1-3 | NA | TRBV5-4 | TGTGCCAGCAGCTTTTTGGGGGGCTATGGAAACACCATATATTTT | CASSFLGGYGNTIYF
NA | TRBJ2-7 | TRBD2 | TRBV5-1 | TGCGCCAGCAGCTTCGCCCGACTAGCGGGAGAAGCGGTGTACTTC | CASSFARLAGEAVYF
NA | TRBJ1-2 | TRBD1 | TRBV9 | TGTGCCAGCAGCGCCACAAAACAACCGGGACAGCCTAACTATGGCTACACCTTC | CASSATKQPGQPNYGYTF
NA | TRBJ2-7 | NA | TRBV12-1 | TGTGCCAGCAGCTATCGATCCGGGACACCGTACTACGAGCAGTACTTC | CASSYRSGTPYYEQYF
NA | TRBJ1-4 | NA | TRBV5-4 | TGTGCCAGCAGCTTGCTTGGTACATCCGCAACTAATGAAAAACTGTTTTTT | CASSLLGTSATNEKLFF
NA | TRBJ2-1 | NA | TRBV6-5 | TGTGCCAGCAGTTATTCCGGCTGGAGCAATGAGCAGTTCTTC | CASSYSGWSNEQFF
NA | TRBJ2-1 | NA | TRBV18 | TGTGCCAGCTCAGAAGCCCAAAGCTCCTACAATGAGCAGTTCTTC | CASSEAQSSYNEQFF
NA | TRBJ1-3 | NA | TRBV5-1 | TGCGCCAGCAGCGCACAGACAGTCTCTGGAAACACCATATATTTT | CASSAQTVSGNTIYF
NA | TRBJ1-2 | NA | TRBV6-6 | TGTGCCAGCAGTTCGAAGACAGCTCTGGGCTACACCTTC | CASSSKTALGYTF
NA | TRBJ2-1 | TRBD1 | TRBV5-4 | TGTGCCAGCAGCTTACAGGGGGCTTATGAGCAGTTCTTC | CASSLQGAYEQFF
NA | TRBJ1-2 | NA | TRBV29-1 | TGCAGCGTTTTAGAGCAGGGCTATGGCTACACCTTC | CSVLEQGYGYTF
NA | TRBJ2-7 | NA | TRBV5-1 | TGCGCCAGCAAATACCTGGGTAGCTACGAGCAGTACTTC | CASKYLGSYEQYF
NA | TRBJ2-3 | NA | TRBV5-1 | TGCGCCAGCAGCTTTAATACAGATACGCAGTATTTT | CASSFNTDTQYF
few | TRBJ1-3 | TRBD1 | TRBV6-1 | TGTGCCAGCAGTTGGACAGGCGTTGGAAACACCATATATTTT | CASSWTGVGNTIYF
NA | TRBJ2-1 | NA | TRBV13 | TGTGCCAGCAGCTTACGGGCCGGGAGTGGCTACAATGAGCAGTTCTTC | CASSLRAGSGYNEQFF
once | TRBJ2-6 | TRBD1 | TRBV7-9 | TGTGCCAGCAGCTCCCAACAGGGGGCTGGGGCCAACGTCCTGACTTTC | CASSSQQGAGANVLTF
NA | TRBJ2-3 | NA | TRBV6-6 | TGTGCCAGCAGCCAGCCCGGCGCCAGGGGCACAGATACGCAGTATTTT | CASSQPGARGTDTQYF
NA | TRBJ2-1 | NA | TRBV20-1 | TGCAGTGCGGGGGGCGGTTATGAGCAGTTCTTC | CSAGGGYEQFF
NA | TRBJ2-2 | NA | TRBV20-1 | TGCAGTGCTAGCTCGGTCGGGGAGCTGTTTTTT | CSASSVGELFF
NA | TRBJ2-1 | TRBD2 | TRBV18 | TGTGCCAGCTCACCGATAGGGACTAGGCTTTACAATGAGCAGTTCTTC | CASSPIGTRLYNEQFF
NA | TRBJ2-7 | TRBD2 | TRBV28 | TGTGCCACCTTAAGGACTAGCGACTCCTACGAGCAGTACTTC | CATLRTSDSYEQYF
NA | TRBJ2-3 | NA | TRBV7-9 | TGTGCCAGCAGCTTAGGGACCGCCCAAAGTACAGATACGCAGTATTTT | CASSLGTAQSTDTQYF
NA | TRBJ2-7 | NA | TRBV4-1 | TGCGCCAGCAGCCAAGAACGGCACTCCTACGAGCAGTACTTC | CASSQERHSYEQYF
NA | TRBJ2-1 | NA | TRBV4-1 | TGCGCCAGCAGCCAAGTGGCTCGCGGTCATGAGCAGTTCTTC | CASSQVARGHEQFF
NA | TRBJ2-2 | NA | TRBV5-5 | TGTGCCAGCAGCAAAGCTGGTGGTTTCGGGGAGCTGTTTTTT | CASSKAGGFGELFF
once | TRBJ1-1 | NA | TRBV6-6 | TGTGCCAGCAGTTACGTCGGGGGAAACACTGAAGCTTTCTTT | CASSYVGGNTEAFF
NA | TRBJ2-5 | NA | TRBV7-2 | TGTGCCAGCAGCGCCACCCGGGACCGAGAAGAGACCCAGTACTTC | CASSATRDREETQYF
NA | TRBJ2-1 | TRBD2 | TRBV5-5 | TGTGCCAGCAGCTCCCTACCTCTAGCGGGAGGTAGCTCCTACAATGAGCAGTTCTTC | CASSSLPLAGGSSYNEQFF
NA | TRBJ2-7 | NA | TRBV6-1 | TGTGCCAGCAGTGAAGACAGGGTATTGGACGAGCAGTACTTC | CASSEDRVLDEQYF
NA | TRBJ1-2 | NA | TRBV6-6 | TGTGCCAGCGGGAGGACAGAGGTTTATGGCTACACCTTC | CASGRTEVYGYTF